These 5 T cell receptor beta chains originate from one sample sequenced in a study of CD8+CD57+ T cells in acquired aplastic anemia. The patients chosen for sequencing had shown expansion of CD8+CD57+ cells (detected by flow cytometry). TCR beta VDJ and CDR3 were profiled, and genomic DNA was the template. One entry per CDR3 protein results from TCRdb running MiXCR on the reads. The sample has over 150,000 distinct CDR3 sequences, approximately 52% seen once; the top ten hold more than 10%. The specimen sequenced was sorted CD4+, CD8+, or CD8+CD57+ T cells (not recorded which) from PBMCs. The receptors were sampled from a human donor with aplastic anemia.

This clonotype has a handful of counts. This sequence joins TRBV2 and TRBJ1-6; D is undetermined. Germline V gene sequence: CDR1 SNHLY, CDR2 FYNNEI. CDR3 length: 15 residues. The V end was cut by 4 bases, the J end by 2 bases, with 9 bases between. CDR3 DNA: TGTGCCAGCAGTGGAGAGGGAACCTATAATTCACCCCTCCACTTT. It specifies CASSGEGTYNSPLHF.

In regard to this clonotype: This is likely a read error, given that the CDR3 carries no conserved phenylalanine or tryptophan at its end. DNA of the CDR3: TGTGCCAGCAGCCCATCCGACAGGGTTCTTGAGCAGTTCCTC. This codes for CASSPSDRVLEQFL. V usage is TRBV11-1 and J usage is TRBJ2-1, with 7 bases lining up with TRBD1. Germline lookup yields CDR1 SGHAT and CDR2 FQDESV (reference sequence). The CDR3 consists of 14 residues. J was trimmed by 9 bases and V by 5 bases; bases with no gene match: 10.

The chain joins TRBV10-3 to TRBJ2-5; D call uncertain. V was clipped by 5 bases and J by 5 bases, with 12 bases between them. The CDR3 has 13 residues. In germline, CDR1 is ENHRY, CDR2 SYGVKD. The CDR3 region is CAISSQIKETQYF. The CDR3 DNA reads as TGTGCCATCAGTTCCCAGATCAAGGAGACCCAGTACTTC.

This clonotype was counted at least ten times. The V call is TRBV3-1, the J call TRBJ2-5; TRBD1 is a possible D gene (5 bases). V gave up 1 base and J gave up 5 bases, with 14 bases separating them. The CDR3 contains 15 residues. CDR1 and CDR2 (germline): LGHDT, YNNKEL (reference sequence). In DNA, the CDR3 is TGTGCCAGCAGCCAAGGTGGCAGGGTCTGGGAGACCCAGTACTTC. Its protein product is CASSQGGRVWETQYF.

This clonotype has only a few counts. A single base separates this from a much larger clone, so it may be a read error. The conserved final phenylalanine or tryptophan is absent from the CDR3, which likely points to a read error. The chain recombines TRBV5-1 with TRBJ2-7, with 8 bases identical to TRBD2. Trimming removed 0 bases from V and 0 bases from J; junction bases left unmatched: 8. CDR3 length: 17 amino acids. Germline loops: CDR1 SGHRS, CDR2 YFSETQ. The DNA for the CDR3 is TGCGCCAGCAGCTTGGCTGCGGGGGGAATGAGCTCCTACGAGCAGTACCTC. This translates into CASSLAAGGMSSYEQYL.